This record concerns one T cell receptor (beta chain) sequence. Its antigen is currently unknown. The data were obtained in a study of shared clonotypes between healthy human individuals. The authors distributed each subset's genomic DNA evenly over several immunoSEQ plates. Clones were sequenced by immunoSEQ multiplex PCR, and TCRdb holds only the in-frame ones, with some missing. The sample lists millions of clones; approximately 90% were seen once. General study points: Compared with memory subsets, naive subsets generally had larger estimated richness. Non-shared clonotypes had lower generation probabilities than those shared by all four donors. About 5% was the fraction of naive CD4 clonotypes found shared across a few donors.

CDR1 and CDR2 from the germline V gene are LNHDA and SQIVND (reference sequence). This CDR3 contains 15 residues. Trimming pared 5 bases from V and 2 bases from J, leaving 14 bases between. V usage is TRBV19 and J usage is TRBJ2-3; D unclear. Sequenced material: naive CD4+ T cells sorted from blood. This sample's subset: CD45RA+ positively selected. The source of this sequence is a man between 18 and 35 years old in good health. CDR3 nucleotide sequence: TGTGCCAGTAGTCGCCGGAGCCCCTCCACAGATACGCAGTATTTT. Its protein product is CASSRRSPSTDTQYF.